This T cell receptor (beta chain) was captured in a study of blood T cell repertoires in COVID-19. For the study at large: The United States, Italy and Spain provided the acute and convalescent COVID-19 samples. Sources were T cells, B-cell-depleted T cells, or PBMCs; the material itself was cDNA or gDNA.

Deletions cut 4 bases from V and 7 bases from J, with 8 bases between. This CDR3 has 13 amino acids. Authors' data handling: Estimated nucleated cell counts came from reference gene primer amplification. Produced via immunoSEQ multiplex PCR; TCRdb's table is partial and in-frame only. That table furnishes V, J and clone size, whereas the DNA furnished D and trimming. The table includes roughly 50,000 clones, roughly four fifths detected once. This clone was picked up one time. What was sequenced was peripheral blood. The V gene is TRBV12-3 or TRBV12-4, the J gene TRBJ1-6; D is undetermined. The source of this sequence is a man aged 40-55 years with acute or convalescent COVID-19. The DNA for the CDR3 is TGTGCCAGCAGTTATCCGGGGAATTCACCCCTCCACTTT. Protein: CASSYPGNSPLHF.